This TCR beta chain is drawn from a study of cytomegalovirus exposure and HLA in healthy donors. This clone has more than one count but fewer than ten. The antigen remains unidentified. PCR employed 60 Vbeta and 13 Jbeta primers. Only in-frame clones appear in the TCRdb table, and some are missing; sequencing was by immunoSEQ multiplex PCR. The table has about 150,000 clones, roughly two thirds seen once; the top ten hold about 5%. Germline loops: CDR1 SGHDT, CDR2 YYEEEE. This CDR3 is 15 amino acids long. The ends lost 7 bases at V and 4 bases at J; junction bases unmatched: 9. General observations from the study: Highly shared sequence variants in one cluster were likely a sequencing artifact. Presence/absence analysis assumed near-uniform sequencing depth across donors. More clonal expansion characterized HLA-associated TCR beta chains than equally common others in a later analysis.

The receptor comes from a woman younger than 35 in good health and CMV-seropositive. This chain connects TRBV5-6 to TRBJ1-3; 9 bases agree with TRBD1. The sample consisted of PBMCs. CDR3 in amino acids: CASGHRGRRGNTIYF. The CDR3 DNA sequence: TGTGCCAGCGGTCACAGGGGGCGGCGAGGAAACACCATATATTTT.